These 13 T cell receptor beta chains were sequenced from one sample in a study of blood T cell repertoires in COVID-19. Profiling relied on immunoSEQ multiplex PCR, and the TCRdb table lists in-frame clones only, not all of them. Of 100,000 to 150,000 clones listed, over 75% are singletons. Sequenced sample: peripheral blood. All receptors derive from an elderly man with active or convalescent COVID-19.

The V call is TRBV12-3 or TRBV12-4, the J call TRBJ2-7; D call uncertain. The V end was cut by 8 bases, the J end by 2 bases, with 7 bases between. CDR3 length: 11 residues. The CDR3 nucleotides are TGTGCCAGCTCTAGAACCTACGAGCAGTACTTC. Encoded protein: CASSRTYEQYF.

This chain connects TRBV29-1 to TRBJ1-2; TRBD1 matches 7 bases. Germline values: CDR1 SQVTM, CDR2 ANQGSEA. The CDR3 loop spans 14 amino acids. Germline trimming cut 3 bases from V and 3 bases from J; bases unmatched to any gene: 7. CDR3 sequence: CSVDETGNDYGYTF. The CDR3 coding sequence is TGCAGCGTTGACGAGACAGGGAACGACTATGGCTACACCTTC.

The V gene is TRBV19, the J gene TRBJ1-1, with D tentatively TRBD1 (5 bases). V dropped 8 bases and J dropped 5 bases, with 18 bases sitting between them. Germline CDR1 and CDR2: LNHDA and SQIVND (reference sequence). The length of the CDR3 is 14 residues. The CDR3 region is CASHKAGVDTEAFF. The CDR3 DNA is TGTGCCAGTCATAAAGCGGGGGTTGATACTGAAGCTTTCTTT. Supplemented by reference TRBV19 and TRBJ1-1, the full variable domain reads DGGITQSPKYLFRKEGQNVTLSCEQNLNHDAMYWYRQDPGQGLRLIYYSQIVNDFQKGDIAEGYSVSREKKESFPLTVTSAQKNPTAFYLCASHKAGVDTEAFFGQGTRLTVV.

The rearrangement links TRBV5-1 to TRBJ1-5; TRBD1 matches 7 bases. The V gene's germline CDR1 is SGHRS and CDR2 YFSETQ. CDR3 size: 14 residues. V dropped 4 bases and J dropped 5; count of bases not matched to a gene: 6. Here the CDR3 reads CASSTTGVDQPQHF. In DNA, the CDR3 is TGCGCCAGCAGCACCACAGGGGTGGATCAGCCCCAGCATTTT. The full variable domain, its missing parts supplied by reference TRBV5-1 and TRBJ1-5, is KAGVTQTPRYLIKTRGQQVTLSCSPISGHRSVSWYQQTPGQGLQFLFEYFSETQRNKGNFPGRFSGRQFSNSRSEMNVSTLELGDSALYLCASSTTGVDQPQHFGDGTRLSIL.

This sequence joins TRBV28 and TRBJ2-7, with TRBD1 identical over 8 bases. The CDR3 loop spans 15 amino acids. Germline lookup yields CDR1 MDHEN and CDR2 SYDVKM. Unmatched junction bases numbered 13, after V lost 7 bases and J lost 5 bases. The CDR3 bases are TGTGCCAGCACCGGGGGTGGACAGGGCTTGAACGAGCAGTACTTC. The encoded protein is CASTGGGQGLNEQYF.

The V and J genes are TRBV6-5 and TRBJ2-3, with 9 bases aligning to TRBD1. V was pared by 8 bases and J by 4 bases, with 7 bases of the junction left unmatched. This CDR3 has 14 residues. Germline V gene lookup returns CDR1 MNHEY and CDR2 SVGAGI. The CDR3 DNA is TGTGCCAGCTTTGGGACAGGGAAGGCAGATACGCAGTATTTT. It translates to CASFGTGKADTQYF.

The V call is TRBV12-5, the J call TRBJ2-5, with 7 bases aligning to TRBD1. CDR1 is LGHNT, CDR2 FRNRAP, per germline. This CDR3 comprises 14 residues. J lost 0 bases, V lost 6 bases, and 4 bases had no gene match. Here the CDR3 DNA reads TGTGCTAGTGGGAGGGACAGAGACCAAGAGACCCAGTACTTC. It is translated as CASGRDRDQETQYF.

The genes are TRBV18 and TRBJ1-2; no clear D gene. Trimming removed 4 bases at V and 5 bases at J, with 11 bases between. Germline-derived CDR1 and CDR2 are KGHSH and LQKENI. The CDR3 spans 13 residues. CDR3 residues: CASSLEGLYGYTF. For the CDR3, the DNA is TGTGCCAGCTCACTCGAGGGTTTGTATGGCTACACCTTC.

The chain joins TRBV6-2 or TRBV6-3 to TRBJ2-1, with D possibly being TRBD2 (7 bases). The germline V gene has CDR1 MNHEY and CDR2 SVGEGT. The V and J ends lost 5 bases and 8 bases respectively, with 19 bases between them. This CDR3 is built from 15 residues. The CDR3 reads CASSRGEGGKDEQFF. The CDR3 DNA sequence: TGTGCCAGCAGTCGCGGCGAGGGGGGGAAGGATGAGCAGTTCTTC.

The chain carries TRBV19 and TRBJ1-5; D is perhaps TRBD1 (5 bases). The CDR3 spans 15 residues. V was pared by 5 bases and J by 2 bases, with 13 bases between. The germline CDR1 and CDR2 sequences are LNHDA and SQIVND (reference sequence). For the CDR3, the DNA is TGTGCCAGTAGTTCCTCTACAGGTCGCAATCAGCCCCAGCATTTT. Its protein is CASSSSTGRNQPQHF.

This clone was seen a handful of times. The rearrangement links TRBV11-1 to TRBJ2-3; perhaps TRBD2 as D (7 bases). Trimming left V 5 bases short and J 3 bases short, with 15 bases between. Germline CDR1 and CDR2: SGHAT and FQDESV (reference sequence). The CDR3 spans 15 residues. The DNA for the CDR3 is TGTGCCAGCAGCCTCCTGCGGGGGACAACAGATACGCAGTATTTT. Its protein product is CASSLLRGTTDTQYF. Full variable domain (missing parts from reference TRBV11-1 and TRBJ2-3): EAEVAQSPRYKITEKSQAVAFWCDPISGHATLYWYRQILGQGPELLVQFQDESVVDDSQLPKDRFSAERLKGVDSTLKIQPAELGDSAMYLCASSLLRGTTDTQYFGPGTRLTVL.

V and J are TRBV30 and TRBJ1-2, with D unclear. Trimming stripped 4 bases from V and 1 base from J, with 10 bases between. The CDR3 covers 13 residues. In germline, CDR1 is GTSNPN, CDR2 SVGIG (reference sequence). CDR3: CAWNPSRNYGYTF. Here the CDR3 DNA reads TGTGCCTGGAACCCGAGCCGTAACTATGGCTACACCTTC. Based on the CDR3 plus reference TRBV30 and TRBJ1-2, the full variable domain is SQTIHQWPATLVQPVGSPLSLECTVEGTSNPNLYWYRQAAGRGLQLLFYSVGIGQISSEVPQNLSASRPQDRQFILSSKKLLLSDSGFYLCAWNPSRNYGYTFGSGTRLTVV.

The chain has TRBV27 and TRBJ1-4; D might be TRBD1 (5 bases). The CDR3 consists of 15 residues. V lost 2 bases to trimming and J lost 5 bases, with 12 bases between them. CDR1 and CDR2 from the germline V gene are MNHEY and SMNVEV (reference sequence). This chain's CDR3 is CASSLRGTLNEKLFF. The CDR3 nucleotides read TGTGCCAGCAGTTTAAGAGGGACTCTAAATGAAAAACTGTTTTTT.